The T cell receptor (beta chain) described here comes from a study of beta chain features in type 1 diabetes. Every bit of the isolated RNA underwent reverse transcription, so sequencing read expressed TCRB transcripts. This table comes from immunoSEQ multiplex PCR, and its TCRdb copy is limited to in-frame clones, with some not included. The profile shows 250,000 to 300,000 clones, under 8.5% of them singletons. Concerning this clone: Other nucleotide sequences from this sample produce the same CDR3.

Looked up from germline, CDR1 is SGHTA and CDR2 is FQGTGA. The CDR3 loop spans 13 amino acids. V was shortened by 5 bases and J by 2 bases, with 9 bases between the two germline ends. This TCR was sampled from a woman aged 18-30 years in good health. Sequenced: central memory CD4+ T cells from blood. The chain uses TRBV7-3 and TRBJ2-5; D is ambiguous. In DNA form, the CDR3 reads TGTGCCAGCAGCAGAGGTTCACAAGAGACCCAGTACTTC. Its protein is CASSRGSQETQYF.